This TCR beta chain was recorded in a study of chemoradiotherapy in HPV16-positive cancers. Overall study context: Candidate HPV-specific T-cell clones and common TCR motifs came from functional assays in a couple of HPV16-positive patients.

CDR1 and CDR2 (germline): MNHNS, SASEGT. The junction had 6 bases not matched to a gene; V was cut back by 8 bases and J by 0 bases. The CDR3 runs 15 residues. As to this clone: The antigen remains unidentified.

Generated by immunoSEQ multiplex PCR, the TCRdb table keeps only in-frame clones and is missing some. Found here are about 16,000 clones, about three quarters of them singletons; the top ten hold 8%. Study outcomes and limitations: Candidate HPV-specific clones and E7-related TCR motifs grew in tumor during treatment. The functional HPV-specific definition rests on just a couple of HPV16-positive patients.

The sample in question was tumor tissue, obtained from a patient who underwent chemoradiotherapy. V gene TRBV6-1 combines with J gene TRBJ1-3, with 8 bases lining up with TRBD1. The origin of this receptor is a human donor with HPV-associated anogenital cancer. The CDR3 region is CASDGQGVSGNTIYF. CDR3 DNA sequence: TGTGCCAGCGACGGACAGGGAGTCTCTGGAAACACCATATATTTT.